This entry is about one T cell receptor (beta chain). It was with a sample-barcoded 5' primer and a J-beta primer mix that a second PCR of roughly 7 to 12 cycles was run. TCRdb passed the 5' RACE reads through MiXCR, listing each CDR3 protein once. Among around 1.5 million distinct CDR3 sequences listed, roughly 60% were seen once. These data belong to a study of blood T cells in healthy people across ages. V lost 1 base, J lost 1 base, and 7 bases lay in between. Germline lookup yields CDR1 MGHRA and CDR2 YSYEKL. The CDR3 contains 14 residues. The specimen was blood. This TCR came from a man between 18 and 29 years old in good health. V usage is TRBV4-1 and J usage is TRBJ1-1, with D hard to call. Written as DNA, the CDR3 is TGCGCCAGCAGCCAAGGGCATTCGAACACTGAAGCTTTCTTT. Translating gives CASSQGHSNTEAFF.